This T cell receptor beta chain was obtained from a study of cytomegalovirus exposure and HLA in healthy donors. A note on this clone: Its antigen is currently unknown.

Study outcomes and limitations: Later analysis indicated greater clonal expansion among HLA-associated TCR beta chains than among equally common other chains. TCR association rates varied by HLA locus in a later analysis, with DRB1 highest and HLA-C lowest.

In the PCR, 60 Vbeta and 13 Jbeta primers were used. TCRdb's copy holds only in-frame clones and misses some; the assay was immunoSEQ multiplex PCR. Of roughly 100,000 clones detected, 65% to 85% appear once; the ten largest clones hold approximately 2.6%. This sequence was found in a male donor in good health and CMV-seropositive. What was sequenced was PBMCs.

CDR3: CASRELAGWTDTQYF. DNA of the CDR3: TGCGCCAGCCGCGAACTAGCGGGATGGACAGATACGCAGTATTTT. V usage is TRBV4-1 and J usage is TRBJ2-3; 10 bases line up with TRBD2. The CDR3 is 15 amino acids. V shed 8 bases, J shed 3 bases, and the junction held 8 bases outside the gene matches. Germline assignment: CDR1 MGHRA and CDR2 YSYEKL.